This TCR beta chain appears in the sequencing data of a study of CD8 T cells in Susac syndrome. RNA amounts of roughly 0.5 to 1 ug underwent reverse transcription with random hexamers. Amplification of TCR beta CDR3 used immunoSEQ multiplex PCR across 54 Vbeta and 13 Jbeta. TCRdb processed the immunoSEQ multiplex PCR reads anew with MiXCR; each CDR3 protein has one entry. The sample includes 50,000 or so distinct CDR3 sequences, 93% seen only once; the top ten take about 0.51%. Bulk CD8+ and CD4+ cells came from magnetic negative isolation; CD8+ TEMRA by FACS. The V gene's germline CDR1 is SGHTA and CDR2 FQGTGA. The CDR3 covers 15 residues. After removal of 5 bases from V and 7 bases from J, the junction contained 13 bases not matched to a gene.

Source material: CD8+ T cells from PBMCs. The chain couples TRBV7-3 to TRBJ2-7, with 8 bases lining up with TRBD1. This TCR came from a human donor with multiple sclerosis. The CDR3 here is CASSPGQGPYGEQYF. For the CDR3, the DNA is TGTGCCAGCAGCCCAGGACAGGGACCTTACGGGGAGCAGTACTTC.